The 26 T cell receptor beta chains below come from one sample, sequenced in a study of blood T cell repertoires in COVID-19. Profiled with immunoSEQ multiplex PCR; TCRdb holds only in-frame clones, not every one. The table shows roughly 70,000 clones, with roughly 91% occurring only once. The specimen was peripheral blood. The receptors derive from a human donor in a cohort sampled during active COVID-19.

This chain uses TRBV6-6 with TRBJ2-1; 7 nucleotides line up with TRBD1. The germline CDR1 and CDR2 sequences are MNHNY and SVGAGI (reference sequence). The CDR3 runs to 16 residues. V was clipped by 5 bases and J by 3 bases; unmatched bases: 10. CDR3 DNA sequence: TGTGCCAGCAGTACCTCAGGACAGGCCAACTACAATGAGCAGTTCTTC. Translation: CASSTSGQANYNEQFF.

The chain joins TRBV6-4 to TRBJ2-1, with 8 positions matching TRBD2. Trimming cost V 5 bases and J 3 bases; bases outside gene matches: 3. CDR1 MRHNA and CDR2 SNTAGT come from the germline V gene. This CDR3 has 14 residues. Written as DNA, the CDR3 is TGTGCCAGCAGTCCGGGGACTAGCTACAATGAGCAGTTCTTC. Its protein is CASSPGTSYNEQFF.

This chain joins TRBV24-1 and TRBJ2-1; 7 nucleotides line up with TRBD1. V lost 3 bases to trimming and J lost 5 bases; unmatched junction nucleotides: 0. The germline gives CDR1 KGHDR, CDR2 SFDVKD. The CDR3 totals 13 residues. CDR3 amino acids: CATSDGQDNEQFF. The CDR3 nucleotides are TGTGCCACCAGTGATGGACAGGACAATGAGCAGTTCTTC.

V is TRBV30 and J is TRBJ1-1; 8 positions agree with TRBD1. The CDR3 has 12 residues. V trimming: 7 bases; J trimming: 4 bases; junction bases outside the gene matches: 5. Germline assignment: CDR1 GTSNPN and CDR2 SVGIG (reference sequence). CDR3 region: CASDRGGTEAFF. DNA for the CDR3: TGTGCCTCCGACAGGGGTGGCACTGAAGCTTTCTTT.

This chain uses TRBV7-2 with TRBJ2-7; 7 positions match TRBD2. Looked up from germline, CDR1 is SGHTA and CDR2 is FQGNSA. Trimming at V came to 0 bases and at J to 3 bases, leaving 8 bases not matched to a gene. The CDR3 has 16 residues. The CDR3 here is CASSLASVAGRYEQYF. The CDR3 DNA is TGTGCCAGCAGCTTAGCGTCGGTAGCGGGTCGCTACGAGCAGTACTTC.

Details on this clone: One end of the junction does not line up with germline, which may come from a read error. This chain joins TRBV5-4 and TRBJ2-3; TRBD1 matches at 8 bases. The germline V gene has CDR1 SGHNT and CDR2 YYREEE (reference sequence). The CDR3 length is 16 residues. The CDR3 DNA reads as TGTGCCAGCAGCTCCGGACAGGGAGTAGGCACGGATACGCAGTATTTT. Protein product: CASSSGQGVGTDTQYF.

This clone has a single count. V usage is TRBV5-1 and J usage is TRBJ2-3; 10 bases match TRBD2. The trim removed 4 bases at V and 0 bases at J, leaving 5 bases unmatched. Germline V lookup: CDR1 SGHRS, CDR2 YFSETQ. The CDR3 is 16 residues long. The CDR3 region is CASSGKTSGSTDTQYF. The CDR3 DNA follows: TGCGCCAGCAGCGGTAAGACTAGCGGGAGCACAGATACGCAGTATTTT.

The chain uses TRBV6-5 and TRBJ2-2; TRBD2 matches 10 bases. The CDR3 loop spans 15 amino acids. Germline V CDR1 and CDR2: MNHEY, SVGAGI. Losses at the gene ends were 5 bases for V and 6 bases for J; bases not matched to a gene: 6. CDR3 nucleotide sequence: TGTGCCAGCAGTCATCGACTAGCGGGTCCCGGGGAGCTGTTTTTT. It encodes CASSHRLAGPGELFF.

This clone has just one count. The chain couples TRBV27 to TRBJ2-1; 7 bases are a match to TRBD2. The germline CDR1 and CDR2 sequences are MNHEY and SMNVEV (reference sequence). This CDR3 has 17 amino acids. The J segment lost 8 bases and the V segment lost 0 bases, leaving 13 bases of the junction unmatched. The CDR3 DNA follows: TGTGCCAGCAGTTTATCCAGGGCTAGCGGAGTAGGCGATGAGCAGTTCTTC. Amino acids: CASSLSRASGVGDEQFF.

This clone was picked up a small number of times. The rearrangement uses TRBV21-1 and TRBJ2-7; the listed D gene, TRBD1, was not tested against the DNA. TRBV21-1 is marked as a pseudogene. CDR3 length: 15 amino acids. CDR3 in amino acids: CASSRRQGGFYEQYV. The DNA of the CDR3 is TGTGCCAGCAGCAGACGACAGGGGGGTTTTTACGAGCAGTACGTC.

The chain carries TRBV18 and TRBJ2-7; D is undetermined. Germline V gene data show CDR1 as KGHSH and CDR2 as LQKENI. The CDR3 has 13 residues. The germline V and J ends were trimmed by 4 bases and 3 bases, with 10 bases remaining between them. In DNA, the CDR3 is TGTGCCAGCTCACTCCAGGCTGGCTACGAGCAGTACTTC. Residues: CASSLQAGYEQYF.

This clone was observed a single time. J is TRBJ2-5 and V is TRBV7-2, with 7 bases aligning to TRBD2. Germline-derived CDR1 and CDR2 are SGHTA and FQGNSA. The CDR3 spans 16 residues. The junction had 12 bases not matched to a gene; V was cut back by 3 bases and J by 5 bases. CDR3 coding DNA: TGTGCCAGCAGCTTGTGGGCTAGCGGTTTGGGTGAGACCCAGTACTTC. Translation: CASSLWASGLGETQYF. The full variable domain, rest sourced from reference TRBV7-2 and TRBJ2-5, is GAGVSQSPSNKVTEKGKDVELRCDPISGHTALYWYRQSLGQGLEFLIYFQGNSAPDKSGLPSDRFSAERTGGSVSTLTIQRTQQEDSAVYLCASSLWASGLGETQYFGPGTRLLVL.

The chain employs TRBV10-2 and TRBJ1-4; no clear D. From germline, CDR1 is WSHSY and CDR2 SAAADI. This CDR3 has 14 amino acids. Trimming stripped 6 bases from V and 5 bases from J, with 13 bases between. In DNA, the CDR3 is TGCGCCAGCAGAGCAGCCGGGGTGAATGAAAAACTGTTTTTT. This sequence encodes CASRAAGVNEKLFF.

This chain uses TRBV5-1 with TRBJ1-1; D not certain. Looked up from germline, CDR1 is SGHRS and CDR2 is YFSETQ. The ends were cut back, 2 bases at V and 4 bases at J, with 9 bases in the middle. The CDR3 has 13 residues. The CDR3 loop is CASSFEGFTEAFF. In nucleotides, the CDR3 is TGCGCCAGCAGCTTTGAGGGCTTCACTGAAGCTTTCTTT.

CDR3 DNA: TGCGCCAGCAGCTTTCCTCAGGAGACCCAGTACTTC. Its translation: CASSFPQETQYF. J is TRBJ2-5 and V is TRBV5-1; D is ambiguous. From germline, CDR1 is SGHRS and CDR2 YFSETQ. V lost 2 bases to trimming and J lost 5 bases, with 7 bases between them. CDR3 length equals 12 residues.

The J gene is TRBJ1-2, the V gene TRBV16; no reliable D call. Between the trimmed V and J ends, which lost 0 bases and 2 bases, there was a span of 7 bases. The CDR3 is 14 amino acids. Per the germline V gene, CDR1 is KGHSY and CDR2 is FQNENV. CDR3 region: CASSQSPGNYGYTF. The CDR3 DNA sequence: TGTGCCAGCAGCCAATCCCCGGGGAACTATGGCTACACCTTC.

This clone was seen only a few times. This chain connects TRBV5-1 to TRBJ2-1; 7 bases are a match to TRBD2. Looked up from germline, CDR1 is SGHRS and CDR2 is YFSETQ. The CDR3 has 16 residues. Unmatched junction bases numbered 13, after V lost 6 bases and J lost 4 bases. The CDR3: CASTPSPSGSYNEQFF. CDR3 DNA sequence: TGCGCCAGCACCCCATCTCCTAGCGGCTCATACAATGAGCAGTTCTTC.

V usage is TRBV5-4 and J usage is TRBJ2-3; 7 positions agree with TRBD2. Trimming cost V 1 base and J 1 base; bases outside gene matches: 3. The CDR3 loop spans 15 amino acids. CDR1 and CDR2 from the germline V gene are SGHNT and YYREEE (reference sequence). The CDR3 DNA is TGTGCCAGCAGCTTGCGGGCGGGAGGCACAGATACGCAGTATTTT. Translating it yields CASSLRAGGTDTQYF. Drawing the rest from reference TRBV5-4 and TRBJ2-3, the complete variable domain is ETGVTQSPTHLIKTRGQQVTLRCSSQSGHNTVSWYQQALGQGPQFIFQYYREEENGRGNFPPRFSGLQFPNYSSELNVNALELDDSALYLCASSLRAGGTDTQYFGPGTRLTVL.

The chain carries TRBV6-5 and TRBJ2-7; TRBD2 agrees at 10 bases. CDR3 length: 14 residues. The trim removed 8 bases at V and 7 bases at J, leaving 11 bases unmatched. The V gene's germline CDR1 is MNHEY and CDR2 SVGAGI. The CDR3 DNA sequence: TGTGCCAGCCGGGGGCTAGCGGGAGTATGGGAGCAGTACTTC. Translation gives CASRGLAGVWEQYF.

The chain links TRBV6-5 to TRBJ2-7; D ambiguous. This CDR3 comprises 13 residues. Germline CDR1 and CDR2: MNHEY and SVGAGI. V was pared by 6 bases and J by 0 bases, with 9 bases between. CDR3 protein: CASRTGNSYEQYF. CDR3 DNA sequence: TGTGCCAGCAGGACTGGAAACTCCTACGAGCAGTACTTC.

This clone has just one count. The chain couples TRBV5-8 to TRBJ1-4, with D unresolved. The CDR3 length is 12 residues. V was cut by 2 bases and J by 4 bases, with 3 bases left in between. From germline, CDR1 is SGHTS and CDR2 YDEGEE. The CDR3 loop is CASSFYNEKLFF. CDR3 in DNA: TGTGCCAGCAGCTTTTATAATGAAAAACTGTTTTTT. Combining the CDR3 with reference TRBV5-8 and TRBJ1-4 gives the whole variable domain EAGVTQSPTHLIKTRGQQATLRCSPISGHTSVYWYQQALGLGLQFLLWYDEGEERNRGNFPPRFSGRQFPNYSSELNVNALELEDSALYLCASSFYNEKLFFGSGTQLSVL.

The chain couples TRBV6-5 to TRBJ1-6; no clear D. CDR1 and CDR2 (germline): MNHEY, SVGAGI. Between the trimmed V and J ends, which lost 9 bases and 0 bases, there was a span of 12 bases. This CDR3 spans 15 amino acids. This CDR3 is CASSNPSSYNSPLHF. The CDR3 DNA reads TGTGCCAGTAGCAACCCCAGCTCCTATAATTCACCCCTCCACTTT.

For the CDR3, the DNA is TGTGCCAGCAGCTTGGATGGGATAAGCGGTTCACCCCTCCACTTT. This gives the protein CASSLDGISGSPLHF. The rearrangement uses TRBV5-4 and TRBJ1-6; D not certain. The CDR3 runs 15 residues. Trimming pared 0 bases from V and 9 bases from J, leaving 13 bases between. Germline V gene lookup returns CDR1 SGHNT and CDR2 YYREEE (reference sequence).

The chain recombines TRBV24-1 with TRBJ2-2, with 11 bases lining up with TRBD2. CDR1 is KGHDR and CDR2 is SFDVKD in the germline V gene. The CDR3 is 16 residues long. The junction had 5 bases not matched to a gene; V was cut back by 4 bases and J by 5 bases. The CDR3 DNA reads as TGTGCCACCAGTGAACCCGGGACTAGCGGAACCGGGGAGCTGTTTTTT. It is translated as CATSEPGTSGTGELFF.

This sequence joins TRBV5-4 and TRBJ2-1; 7 positions match TRBD1. Germline values: CDR1 SGHNT, CDR2 YYREEE (reference sequence). Trimming removed 0 bases from V and 2 bases from J; junction bases left unmatched: 2. The CDR3 sequence is 15 residues long. CDR3 in amino acids: CASSLGQGAYNEQFF. The CDR3 DNA reads TGTGCCAGCAGCTTGGGCCAGGGGGCCTACAATGAGCAGTTCTTC.

V is TRBV5-1 and J is TRBJ2-3, with D perhaps TRBD1 (5 bases). V shed 5 bases and J shed 4 bases, with 14 bases lying between them. The germline gives CDR1 SGHRS, CDR2 YFSETQ. CDR3 length: 14 residues. In nucleotides, the CDR3 is TGCGCCAGCAGAGGGGTGGGTTATCCAGATACGCAGTATTTT. It specifies CASRGVGYPDTQYF.